The 24 T cell receptor beta chains presented below share a single source sample, sequenced in a study of T cells in Graves' hyperthyroidism and ophthalmopathy. Using RNA transcripts as the source, TCR beta CDR3 regions were amplified. Primed by the HTBI set, a first-round RT-PCR was run on the TCR CDR3. TCRdb fed the multiplex PCR reads into MiXCR, producing one record per CDR3 protein. The sample gives about 520,000 distinct CDR3 sequences, about a fifth of which show up once; about 30% is in the top ten. The source material was blood. The receptor set was obtained from a man between 18 and 29 years old with Graves' hyperthyroidism.

In this sample, this clonotype turned up many times. The chain links TRBV10-3 to TRBJ2-5; D is possibly TRBD2 (6 bases). Trimming stripped 8 bases from V and 7 bases from J, with 20 bases between. CDR3 length equals 14 residues. CDR1 is ENHRY and CDR2 is SYGVKD in the germline V gene. This CDR3 reads CAIALGTPEGTQYF. Here the CDR3 DNA reads TGTGCCATCGCCCTCGGGACGCCGGAGGGGACCCAGTACTTC.

This clonotype was seen at least ten times. The chain carries TRBV20-1 and TRBJ1-1; TRBD1 might be the D (5 bases). V lost 2 bases to trimming and J lost 1 base, with 11 bases between them. Germline values: CDR1 DFQATT, CDR2 SNEGSKA (reference sequence). The CDR3 loop spans 14 amino acids. Written as DNA, the CDR3 is TGCAGTGCTAGACTGATACAGGAGAACACTGAAGCTTTCTTT. Translation: CSARLIQENTEAFF.

The chain carries TRBV6-1 and TRBJ1-2, with D tentatively TRBD1 (5 bases). V was shortened by 4 bases and J by 4 bases, with 13 bases between the two germline ends. The CDR3 has 14 amino acids. Germline CDR1 and CDR2: MNHNS and SASEGT. CDR3 region: CASSASRGGYGYTF. For the CDR3, the DNA is TGTGCCAGCAGTGCTTCGCGGGGCGGCTATGGCTACACCTTC.

This clonotype was seen many times. The V call is TRBV18, the J call TRBJ2-5; TRBD1 matches 8 bases. J lost 4 bases, V lost 5 bases, and 6 bases had no gene match. CDR3 size: 14 residues. Germline V gene data show CDR1 as KGHSH and CDR2 as LQKENI. The CDR3 region has the DNA TGTGCCAGCTCATCGGCAGGGGGCGTAGAGACCCAGTACTTC. Its translation is CASSSAGGVETQYF.

In this sample, this clonotype turned up many times. This sequence joins TRBV12-3 or TRBV12-4 and TRBJ2-5, with D unclear. The V end was cut by 4 bases, the J end by 5 bases, with 14 bases between. This CDR3 region has 14 residues. This CDR3 is CASSSPVLWETQYF. As DNA, the CDR3 is TGTGCCAGCAGTTCCCCGGTCCTGTGGGAGACCCAGTACTTC.

This clonotype was counted many times. The chain carries TRBV12-3 or TRBV12-4 and TRBJ2-7, with TRBD2 matching 9 bases. The CDR3 contains 15 residues. V shed 6 bases and J 1 base; nucleotides not matched to a gene: 7. CDR3 in DNA: TGTGCCAGCAGCCAGACTAGCGGTTGGTCCTACGAGCAGTACTTC. Its translation is CASSQTSGWSYEQYF.

This clonotype has ten or more counts. V and J are TRBV7-9 and TRBJ2-7; D possibly corresponds to TRBD1 (7 bases). The CDR3 extends over 14 amino acids. The germline V gene encodes CDR1 SEHNR and CDR2 FQNEAQ (reference sequence). The ends were cut back, 0 bases at V and 5 bases at J, with 11 bases in the middle. CDR3 in DNA: TGTGCCAGCAGCTTAGCGGGCAGGGGGGACGAGCAGTACTTC. It is translated as CASSLAGRGDEQYF.

Many counts were recorded for this clonotype. This rearrangement joins TRBV27 to TRBJ1-5, with 10 bases lining up with TRBD1. This CDR3 is built from 14 residues. Germline V lookup: CDR1 MNHEY, CDR2 SMNVEV (reference sequence). J gave up 4 bases and V 8 bases, and 5 bases lay outside the gene matches. CDR3 in amino acids: CASGTDRGNQPQHF. The DNA of the CDR3 is TGTGCCAGCGGAACGGACAGGGGGAATCAGCCCCAGCATTTT.

Many counts were recorded for this clonotype. J is TRBJ1-1 and V is TRBV27; D remains unclear. Germline CDR1 reads MNHEY; CDR2 reads SMNVEV (reference sequence). The germline V and J ends were trimmed by 8 bases and 1 base, with 11 bases remaining between them. The CDR3 sequence is 13 residues long. CDR3 sequence: CASSWIANTEAFF. Here the CDR3 DNA reads TGTGCCAGCTCTTGGATAGCGAACACTGAAGCTTTCTTT.

V usage is TRBV9 and J usage is TRBJ1-5; TRBD1 aligns across 8 bases. Germline CDR1 is SGDLS and CDR2 is YYNGEE. The CDR3 consists of 15 residues. J was trimmed by 2 bases and V by 3 bases; bases with no gene match: 4. Here the CDR3 reads CASSEGQAGNQPQHF. The CDR3 DNA sequence: TGTGCCAGCAGCGAGGGACAGGCCGGCAATCAGCCCCAGCATTTT.

The J gene is TRBJ1-1, the V gene TRBV3-1; TRBD1 might be the D (6 bases). Per the germline V gene, CDR1 is LGHDT and CDR2 is YNNKEL (reference sequence). The V end lost 10 bases, the J end lost 5 bases, and 23 bases lay between the germline ends. This CDR3 spans 15 amino acids. Here the CDR3 DNA reads TGTGCCACTGAGAGGACAGAGGGAGGGGGTACTGAAGCTTTCTTT. Amino acid sequence: CATERTEGGGTEAFF.

This clonotype has at least ten counts. V usage is TRBV11-2 and J usage is TRBJ2-6, with unresolved D. The ends were cut back, 5 bases at V and 3 bases at J, with 5 bases in the middle. Germline loops: CDR1 SGHAT, CDR2 FQNNGV. The CDR3 runs to 13 residues. CDR3 sequence reads: CASSPYGANVLTF. The CDR3 DNA follows: TGTGCCAGCAGCCCGTATGGGGCCAACGTCCTGACTTTC.

This clonotype was seen repeatedly, ten times or more. J is TRBJ1-1 and V is TRBV29-1, with no clear D. Deletions cut 4 bases from V and 8 bases from J, with 8 bases between. The CDR3 runs to 10 residues. Germline CDR1 SQVTM, CDR2 ANQGSEA. The DNA of the CDR3 is TGCAGCGTTGTCGGGTTCGAAGCTTTCTTT. Protein product: CSVVGFEAFF.

This clonotype has ten or more counts. The rearrangement joins TRBV12-3 or TRBV12-4 to TRBJ1-1; D is perhaps TRBD1 (5 bases). This CDR3 region has 16 residues. The V gene lost 2 bases and the J gene lost 2 bases, with 15 bases spanning the gap. CDR3 protein: CASSLNGGLGNTEAFF. CDR3 DNA sequence: TGTGCCAGCAGTTTAAACGGGGGGTTGGGAAACACTGAAGCTTTCTTT.

This chain uses TRBV20-1 with TRBJ1-1; possibly TRBD1 for D (6 bases). The CDR3 runs to 15 residues. The V end was cut by 0 bases, the J end by 1 base, with 12 bases between. The germline V gene has CDR1 DFQATT and CDR2 SNEGSKA (reference sequence). The CDR3 nucleotides read TGCAGTGCTAGAGATAGTTCAGGGGCGAACACTGAAGCTTTCTTT. Its protein is CSARDSSGANTEAFF.

The sample holds a few counts of this clonotype. The V gene is TRBV25-1, the J gene TRBJ1-5, with D perhaps matching TRBD1 (5 bases). Germline CDR1 MGHDK, CDR2 SYGVNS. The germline V and J ends were trimmed by 4 bases and 5 bases, with 12 bases remaining between them. This CDR3 has 14 residues. In DNA, the CDR3 is TGTGCCAGCAGTGCGGGGCGGTGGGATCAGCCCCAGCATTTT. Its protein product is CASSAGRWDQPQHF.

This chain connects TRBV15 to TRBJ1-1; D not certain. The V end lost 4 bases, the J end lost 0 bases, and 12 bases lay between the germline ends. Germline V gene data show CDR1 as LNHNV and CDR2 as YYDKDF (reference sequence). This CDR3 region has 15 residues. The CDR3 sequence: CATSKRRLLNTEAFF. In nucleotides, the CDR3 is TGTGCCACCAGCAAGCGGCGCCTTTTGAACACTGAAGCTTTCTTT. The whole variable domain, remainder taken from reference TRBV15 and TRBJ1-1, is DAMVIQNPRYQVTQFGKPVTLSCSQTLNHNVMYWYQQKSSQAPKLLFHYYDKDFNNEADTPDNFQSRRPNTSFCFLDIRSPGLGDTAMYLCATSKRRLLNTEAFFGQGTRLTVV.

This clonotype was seen only a few times. The chain has TRBV30 and TRBJ1-5, with TRBD1 identical over 7 bases. Germline CDR1 GTSNPN, CDR2 SVGIG (reference sequence). CDR3 length equals 14 residues. Trimming cost V 4 bases and J 5 bases; bases outside gene matches: 8. CDR3 region: CAWNHRGWDQPQHF. The CDR3, as DNA: TGTGCCTGGAACCACAGGGGCTGGGATCAGCCCCAGCATTTT. Full variable domain (missing parts from reference TRBV30 and TRBJ1-5): SQTIHQWPATLVQPVGSPLSLECTVEGTSNPNLYWYRQAAGRGLQLLFYSVGIGQISSEVPQNLSASRPQDRQFILSSKKLLLSDSGFYLCAWNHRGWDQPQHFGDGTRLSIL.

This clonotype showed up many times. This chain joins TRBV20-1 and TRBJ2-5; D not resolved. The CDR3 has 16 amino acids. Germline V gives CDR1 DFQATT, CDR2 SNEGSKA (reference sequence). V was pared by 3 bases and J by 2 bases, with 19 bases between. The CDR3 loop reads CSASQATGWKQETQYF. The CDR3 coding sequence is TGCAGTGCTAGTCAGGCCACTGGATGGAAACAAGAGACCCAGTACTTC.

This clonotype appeared many times. The rearrangement joins TRBV12-3 or TRBV12-4 to TRBJ1-5, with D hard to call. V lost 7 bases and J lost 7, with 14 bases in between. The length of the CDR3 is 13 residues. CDR3 amino acids: CASTVRGNQPQHF. The CDR3 nucleotides are TGTGCCAGCACCGTGAGAGGGAACCAGCCCCAGCATTTT.

This clonotype was counted between two and nine times. The chain is built from TRBV11-1 and TRBJ2-2, with 8 bases matching TRBD1. The CDR3 covers 16 residues. The V gene end was trimmed by 4 bases and the J gene end by 0 bases; junction bases not matched to a gene: 4. Germline CDR1 reads SGHAT; CDR2 reads FQDESV (reference sequence). CDR3 sequence (DNA): TGTGCCAGCAGCTCCCTCAGGGGGCCGAACACCGGGGAGCTGTTTTTT. Translation: CASSSLRGPNTGELFF.

In its sample, this clonotype was seen many times. The rearrangement links TRBV6-1 to TRBJ2-7; 7 positions agree with TRBD1. The CDR3 length is 13 residues. V shed 8 bases and J 3 bases; nucleotides not matched to a gene: 7. Germline V gene sequence: CDR1 MNHNS, CDR2 SASEGT. CDR3 amino acids: CASLGQTFYEQYF. CDR3 coding DNA: TGTGCCAGCCTGGGACAGACCTTCTACGAGCAGTACTTC.

The chain couples TRBV5-1 to TRBJ2-2; D assignment may be TRBD1 or TRBD2 (5 bases each). Germline loops: CDR1 SGHRS, CDR2 YFSETQ. There are 15 residues in the CDR3. Deletions cut 4 bases from V and 1 base from J, with 11 bases between. In DNA, the CDR3 is TGCGCCAGCAGCGGGGGACGGCTGAACACCGGGGAGCTGTTTTTT. This sequence encodes CASSGGRLNTGELFF.

This clonotype has ten or more counts. The V gene is TRBV6-1, the J gene TRBJ1-5; tentatively, D is TRBD1 (5 bases). Germline loops: CDR1 MNHNS, CDR2 SASEGT. The CDR3 sequence is 14 residues long. V was shortened by 6 bases and J by 2 bases, with 11 bases between the two germline ends. CDR3 amino acids: CASRVSRGNQPQHF. The CDR3 nucleotides are TGTGCCAGCAGGGTGAGCAGGGGCAATCAGCCCCAGCATTTT.